This T cell receptor beta chain comes out of a study of technical replicates of blood from a handful of donors. Profiling relied on immunoSEQ multiplex PCR, and the TCRdb table lists in-frame clones only, not all of them. The sample lists 65,000 to 85,000 clones; roughly 91% were seen once. Sequencing input: T cells isolated from PBMCs. This TCR came from a human donor in good health.

CDR3 protein: CASSLFGHLNTEAFF. The CDR3 bases are TGTGCCAGCAGTTTATTTGGGCATCTGAACACTGAAGCTTTCTTT. The V gene is TRBV27, the J gene TRBJ1-1, with D unresolved. Trimming took off 1 base at V and 0 bases at J, with 9 bases between the two ends. CDR1 is MNHEY, CDR2 SMNVEV, per germline (reference sequence). The CDR3 covers 15 residues.